This T cell receptor beta chain derives from a study of shared clonotypes between healthy human individuals. Whole-study findings and limits: Roughly 5% of naive CD4 clonotypes were shared across four donors.

In regard to this clone: Its antigen remains unknown.

The CDR3 extends over 16 amino acids. Germline CDR1 and CDR2: MNHNY and SVGAGI (reference sequence). V was trimmed by 1 base and J by 3 bases, leaving 13 bases between them. TCRdb keeps only in-frame clones here, not all; method: immunoSEQ multiplex PCR. This sample carries fewer than 400,000 clones, around 74% of them seen once, and the ten largest clones take 10%. The sequence derives from a man aged 25-40 years in good health. Sequencing was carried out using memory CD4+ T cells sorted from blood. Indicated subset: CD45RA-negative fraction. V gene TRBV6-6 combines with J gene TRBJ2-1; no clear D. The CDR3 spells CASSYLSGVNYNEQFF. The CDR3 DNA reads TGTGCCAGCAGTTACTTATCCGGAGTCAACTACAATGAGCAGTTCTTC.